The clone carrying this T cell receptor (beta chain) was seen many times. The sample comes from a study of neurological immune-mediated disorders. One entry per CDR3 protein, called by TCRdb with MiXCR from the 5' RACE reads. The data show tens of thousands of distinct CDR3 sequences, roughly 3.5% seen once. The CDR3 sequence is 15 residues long. Germline CDR1 reads MNHEY; CDR2 reads SMNVEV (reference sequence). The germline V and J ends were trimmed by 4 bases and 0 bases, with 13 bases remaining between them. Sequencing was performed on PBMCs. The receptor's source is a woman aged 50 to 60 with multiple sclerosis. V is TRBV27 and J is TRBJ2-7, with D perhaps TRBD1 (6 bases). CDR3 coding DNA: TGTGCCAGCAGTTCCACAGGGTTTAGCTCCTACGAGCAGTACTTC. It is translated as CASSSTGFSSYEQYF.